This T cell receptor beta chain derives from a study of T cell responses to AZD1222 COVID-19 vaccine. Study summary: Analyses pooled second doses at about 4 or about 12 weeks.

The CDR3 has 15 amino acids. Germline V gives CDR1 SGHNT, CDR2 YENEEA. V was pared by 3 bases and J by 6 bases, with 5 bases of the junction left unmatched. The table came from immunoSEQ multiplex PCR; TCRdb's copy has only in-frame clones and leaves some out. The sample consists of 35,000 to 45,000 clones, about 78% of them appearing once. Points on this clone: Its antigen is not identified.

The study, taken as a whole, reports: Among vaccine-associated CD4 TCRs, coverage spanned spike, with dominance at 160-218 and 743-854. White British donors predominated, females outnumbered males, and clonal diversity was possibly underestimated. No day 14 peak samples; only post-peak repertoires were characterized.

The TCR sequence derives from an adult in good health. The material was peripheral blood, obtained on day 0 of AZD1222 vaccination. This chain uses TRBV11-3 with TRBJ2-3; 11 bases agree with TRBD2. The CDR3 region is CASSFSGGAGDTQYF. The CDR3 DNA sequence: TGTGCCAGCAGCTTTAGCGGGGGGGCGGGTGATACGCAGTATTTT.